The source of this T cell receptor (beta chain) is a study of cytomegalovirus exposure and HLA in healthy donors. Study observations and caveats: 164 TCR beta chains were listed as cytomegalovirus-associated.

CDR3 length: 15 residues. Germline V CDR1 and CDR2: SNHLY, FYNNEI. Trimming cost V 7 bases and J 6 bases; bases outside gene matches: 7. A word on this clone: What it binds is unknown.

TCRdb's table, derived via immunoSEQ multiplex PCR, lists solely in-frame clones and lacks some. The data hold 78,000 or so clones, with approximately 94% observed a single time. The sequenced sample consisted of PBMCs. The receptor was derived from a woman aged 18-35 years in good health and CMV-seropositive. The chain uses TRBV2 and TRBJ2-3; TRBD2 agrees at 13 bases. Here the CDR3 reads CASTRTSGGWDTQYF. The CDR3 coding sequence is TGTGCCAGCACTAGGACTAGCGGGGGTTGGGATACGCAGTATTTT.